A selection of T cell receptor beta chains follows, all from one sample in a study of cytomegalovirus exposure and HLA in healthy donors. Clones were read by immunoSEQ multiplex PCR, and TCRdb kept only the in-frame ones, dropping some. The data contain around 140,000 clones, approximately 80% of them singletons. The specimen sequenced was PBMCs. The receptors here all came from a young man in good health and CMV-seropositive. CDR3s include the opening cysteine and the closing phenylalanine or tryptophan. The D gene is left open where the match is weak. Some rows have no size entry. The others give once, few or many, or a class for an expanded clone.

TRBJ1-2 | 15 | TRBD1 | TRBV7-8 | few | TGTGCCAGCAGCTCCCGGACAGGGGTAAACTATGGCTACACCTTC | CASSSRTGVNYGYTF
TRBJ2-3 | 15 | - | TRBV6-6 | - | TGTGCCAGCAGTTACCTCCGGGACACCACAGATACGCAGTATTTT | CASSYLRDTTDTQYF
TRBJ2-7 | 15 | TRBD1 | TRBV29-1 | - | TGCAGCGTTGAATTTCGGGACAGGGGTATCTACGAGCAGTACTTC | CSVEFRDRGIYEQYF
TRBJ2-5 | 14 | TRBD1 | TRBV13 | - | TGTGCCAGCAGCAAGAGACAGGGCACAGAGACCCAGTACTTC | CASSKRQGTETQYF
TRBJ2-7 | 15 | TRBD2 | TRBV11-3 | many | TGTGCCAGCAGCTTTGGCGGGAGGGCCAGGCACGAGCAGTACTTC | CASSFGGRARHEQYF
TRBJ2-1 | 14 | TRBD2 | TRBV11-3 | - | TGTGCCAGCAGGGCCGGGACTAGGGACAATGAGCAGTTCTTC | CASRAGTRDNEQFF
TRBJ2-5 | 16 | TRBD2 | TRBV6-5 | - | TGTGCCAGCAGTTACGTCCTAGCGGGAGTAGGGGAGACCCAGTACTTC | CASSYVLAGVGETQYF
TRBJ1-1 | 13 | TRBD1 | TRBV11-1 | - | TGTGCCAGCAGTCTCTTCGGGACAGAGAAAGCTTTCTTT | CASSLFGTEKAFF
TRBJ1-1 | 14 | - | TRBV7-9 | - | TGTGCCAGCACCCTACCTGGGGGCGGCTTTGAAGCTTTCTTT | CASTLPGGGFEAFF
TRBJ1-5 | 14 | TRBD1 | TRBV9 | - | TGTGCCAGCAGCGCCGGGACAGTCAATCAGCCCCAGCATTTT | CASSAGTVNQPQHF
TRBJ2-1 | 16 | - | TRBV10-3 | once | TGTGCCATCAGTGATCGAGCCCCGTCCTCCTACAATGAGCAGTTCTTC | CAISDRAPSSYNEQFF
TRBJ1-3 | 13 | - | TRBV19 | - | TGTGCCAGTATAGCCCCCACGAGAAACACCATATATTTT | CASIAPTRNTIYF
TRBJ2-4 | 18 | - | TRBV30 | - | TGTGCCTGGAGTGTACCGAGTCGAACTATCATCGGCAAAAACATTCAGTACTTC | CAWSVPSRTIIGKNIQYF
TRBJ1-2 | 15 | - | TRBV18 | - | TGTGCCAGCTCACCAAGGTTGGAGGGATCGGGGGGCTACACCTTC | CASSPRLEGSGGYTF
TRBJ1-1 | 14 | - | TRBV18 | - | TGTGCCAGCTCACTTCGGACAGATATCACTGAAGCTTTCTTT | CASSLRTDITEAFF
TRBJ1-1 | 13 | - | TRBV19 | - | TGTGCCAGTAGTATGGGGGCGGACACTGAAGCTTTCTTT | CASSMGADTEAFF
TRBJ1-4 | 14 | TRBD1 | TRBV4-1 | - | TGCGCCAGCAGCCAAGGACAGGGGGCAGAAAAACTGTTTTTT | CASSQGQGAEKLFF
TRBJ1-1 | 14 | TRBD1 | TRBV5-6 | - | TGTGCCAGCAGCCCAACCACAGGGGGCGGGATGGCTTTCTTT | CASSPTTGGGMAFF
TRBJ2-1 | 17 | - | TRBV12-1 | - | TGTGCCAGCAGCCATAAGGGACTAGCGGGAAACTACAATGAGCAGTTCTTC | CASSHKGLAGNYNEQFF
TRBJ2-3 | 15 | TRBD1 | TRBV4-1 | - | TGCGCCAGCTCGGACCGTGAGGGGGCTGAAGATACGCAGTATTTT | CASSDREGAEDTQYF
TRBJ2-7 | 16 | TRBD2 | TRBV28 | - | TGTGCCAGCAGTTTTGTACCTAGCGGGAAATCCTACGAGCAGTACTTC | CASSFVPSGKSYEQYF
TRBJ1-2 | 14 | TRBD1 | TRBV28 | - | TGTGCCAGCAGTTCGGGACAGGGGACTTTTGGCTACACCTTC | CASSSGQGTFGYTF
TRBJ1-3 | 13 | - | TRBV11-2 | - | TGTGCCAGCAGCTTAGACGCTGGAAACACCATATATTTT | CASSLDAGNTIYF
TRBJ2-7 | 12 | TRBD2 | TRBV7-9 | - | TGTTCCAGCAGCTTAGGGGTGAGGACTAGTTACTTC | CSSSLGVRTSYF
TRBJ2-3 | 19 | TRBD2 | TRBV28 | - | TGTGCCAGCAGCCCCTTAGCGGGGGGGCCTATAAGTACGACAGATACGCAGTATTTT | CASSPLAGGPISTTDTQYF
TRBJ2-1 | 16 | - | TRBV7-8 | - | TGTGCCAGCAGCAGCGGCTTAGCGGTCTCCTACAATGAGCAGTTCTTC | CASSSGLAVSYNEQFF
TRBJ1-6 | 16 | TRBD1 | TRBV7-6 | - | TGTGCCAGCAGCTTAAGAGGGACAGGGCTTAATTCACCCCTCCACTTT | CASSLRGTGLNSPLHF